The entry that follows covers one T cell receptor (beta chain) sequence. The CDR3 is 18 amino acids. Deletions cut 5 bases from V and 0 bases from J, with 19 bases between. CDR1 PRHDT and CDR2 FYEKMQ come from the germline V gene (reference sequence). This sample is drawn from a study of identifying expanded T cells in peripheral blood. Assay: immunoSEQ multiplex PCR; the TCRdb copy retains only in-frame clones and omits some. The data show approximately 100,000 clones, roughly 90% seen once. Sequences were obtained from blood. The V call is TRBV13, the J call TRBJ2-2; D possibly corresponds to TRBD2 (5 bases). The source of this sequence is a person aged 18-70 years in good health. The CDR3 nucleotides read TGTGCCAGCAGCCCGATGCCCACGGAACTAGCGAACACCGGGGAGCTGTTTTTT. Residues: CASSPMPTELANTGELFF. The variable domain in full, completed from reference TRBV13 and TRBJ2-2, reads AAGVIQSPRHLIKEKRETATLKCYPIPRHDTVYWYQQGPGQDPQFLISFYEKMQSDKGSIPDRFSAQQFSDYHSELNMSSLELGDSALYFCASSPMPTELANTGELFFGEGSRLTVL.